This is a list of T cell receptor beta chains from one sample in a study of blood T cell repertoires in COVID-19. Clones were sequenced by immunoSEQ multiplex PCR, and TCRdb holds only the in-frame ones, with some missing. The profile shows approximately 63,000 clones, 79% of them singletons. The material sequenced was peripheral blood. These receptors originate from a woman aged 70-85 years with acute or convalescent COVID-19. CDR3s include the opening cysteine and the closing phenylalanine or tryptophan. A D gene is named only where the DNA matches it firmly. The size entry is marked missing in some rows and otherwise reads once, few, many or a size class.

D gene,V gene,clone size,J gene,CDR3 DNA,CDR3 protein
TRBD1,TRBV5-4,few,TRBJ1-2,TGTGCCAGCAGCTACGGGACAGGGGGCAACTATGGCTACACCTTC,CASSYGTGGNYGYTF
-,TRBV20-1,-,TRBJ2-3,TGCAGTGCTAGTCGCCGCGCTAGCATGACAGATACGCAGTATTTT,CSASRRASMTDTQYF
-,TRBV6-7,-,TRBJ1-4,TGTGCCAGCAGCCCCCCTCCCAGGGTAGGTGAAAAACTGTTTTTT,CASSPPPRVGEKLFF
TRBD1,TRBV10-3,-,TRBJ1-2,TGTGCCATCAGTGAGGAAGGACAGGGATACTATGGCTACACCTTC,CAISEEGQGYYGYTF
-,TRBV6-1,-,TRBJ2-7,TGTGCCAGCAATGAAGTGGGGACTCGAGAGCAGTACTTC,CASNEVGTREQYF
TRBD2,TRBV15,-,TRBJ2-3,TGTGCCACCAGCAGAGTATTAGCGGGGGGAGATACGCAGTATTTT,CATSRVLAGGDTQYF
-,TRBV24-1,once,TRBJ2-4,TGTGCCACCAGTGGTTCTAGCGACATTCAGTACTTC,CATSGSSDIQYF
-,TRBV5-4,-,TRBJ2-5,TGTGCCAGCAGGACCCAGGACAGTAAAGAGACCCAGTACTTC,CASRTQDSKETQYF
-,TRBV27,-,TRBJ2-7,TGTGCCAGCAGTTTCCCTATTCTCCGGGGGAAGGGCTCCTACGAGCAGTACTTC,CASSFPILRGKGSYEQYF
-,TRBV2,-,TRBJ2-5,TGTGCCAGCACCAGAACGGGTTACCAAGAGACCCAGTACTTC,CASTRTGYQETQYF